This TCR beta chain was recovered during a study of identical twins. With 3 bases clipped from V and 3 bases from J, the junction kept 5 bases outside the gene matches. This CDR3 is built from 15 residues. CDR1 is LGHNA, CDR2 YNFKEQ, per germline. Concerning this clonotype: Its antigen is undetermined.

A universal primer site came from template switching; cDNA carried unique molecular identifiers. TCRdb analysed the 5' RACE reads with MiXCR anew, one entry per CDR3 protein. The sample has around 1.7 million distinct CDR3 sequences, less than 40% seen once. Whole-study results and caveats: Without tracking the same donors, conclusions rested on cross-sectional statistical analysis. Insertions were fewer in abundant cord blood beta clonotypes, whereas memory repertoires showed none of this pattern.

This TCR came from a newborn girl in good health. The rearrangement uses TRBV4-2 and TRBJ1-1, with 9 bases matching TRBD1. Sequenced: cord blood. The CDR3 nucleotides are TGTGCCAGCAGCCACCCCCGGGACAGGGACACTGAAGCTTTCTTT. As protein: CASSHPRDRDTEAFF.